This TCR beta chain was captured in a study of neurological immune-mediated disorders. There are many counts of this clonotype. Trimming pared 3 bases from V and 4 bases from J, leaving 13 bases between. The CDR3 is 14 amino acids. CDR1 and CDR2 (germline): DFQATT, SNEGSKA (reference sequence). TCRdb called the 5' RACE reads again in MiXCR, with one record for every CDR3 protein. The sample has tens of thousands of distinct CDR3 sequences; 13% to 15% are singletons. The chain combines TRBV20-1 with TRBJ1-3; D is uncertain. Sequencing input: PBMCs. The clonotype was recovered from a woman between 45 and 65 years old in good health. CDR3 protein: CSASGDLGGNTIYF. CDR3 sequence (DNA): TGCAGTGCTAGCGGGGATCTGGGAGGAAACACCATATATTTT.